Listed below are T cell receptor beta chains from one sample, sequenced in a study of cytomegalovirus exposure and HLA in healthy donors. Repertoires were generated with immunoSEQ multiplex PCR, while TCRdb's copy carries only in-frame clones and drops some. Here the sample spans 200,000 or so clones, approximately 80% being singletons. Material for sequencing was PBMCs. The receptors here all came from a woman aged 25-40 years in good health and CMV-seropositive. The CDR3 runs from the conserved cysteine through the conserved F or W. The D gene is left open where the match is weak. Rows may omit the clone size; those that give it use once, few, many or a size class.

size | D | J | V | CDR3 | DNA
once | NA | TRBJ1-3 | TRBV6-1 | CASSGGSGNTIYF | TGTGCCAGCAGCGGAGGATCTGGAAACACCATATATTTT
NA | NA | TRBJ2-7 | TRBV6-1 | CASSEINPAGFFEQYF | TGTGCCAGCAGTGAAATCAACCCGGCGGGATTTTTCGAGCAGTACTTC
NA | NA | TRBJ2-3 | TRBV6-5 | CASSYGLALLQDTLYF | TGTGCCAGCAGTTACGGGCTAGCCCTCCTCCAAGATACGCTGTATTTT
NA | TRBD1 | TRBJ2-7 | TRBV7-9 | CASSLVDRVSYEQYF | TGTGCCAGCAGCTTAGTAGACAGGGTGAGCTACGAGCAGTACTTC
NA | TRBD1 | TRBJ2-1 | TRBV6-1 | CASSEKIWDRVVDEQFF | TGTGCCAGCAGTGAGAAAATTTGGGACAGGGTAGTCGATGAGCAGTTCTTC
NA | NA | TRBJ2-7 | TRBV5-6 | CASSLRGSYEQYF | TGTGCCAGCAGCTTGCGAGGGAGCTACGAGCAGTACTTC
NA | NA | TRBJ1-3 | TRBV7-2 | CASSLPGFIRSGNTIYF | TGTGCCAGCAGCTTACCAGGTTTTATCCGCTCTGGAAACACCATATATTTT
NA | NA | TRBJ1-5 | TRBV19 | CASSSQGVGYSNQPQHF | TGTGCCAGTAGTTCACAGGGAGTCGGTTATAGCAATCAGCCCCAGCATTTT
few | NA | TRBJ1-5 | TRBV19 | CASSPPGHQGYQPQHF | TGTGCCAGTAGCCCTCCGGGACACCAAGGCTATCAGCCCCAGCATTTT
NA | TRBD1 | TRBJ2-7 | TRBV27 | CASSLGQGSYEQYF | TGTGCCAGCAGTTTGGGACAGGGGTCCTACGAGCAGTACTTC
NA | NA | TRBJ1-5 | TRBV6-1 | CASSEGHGNQHF | TGTGCCAGCAGTGAGGGACACGGCAACCAGCATTTT
NA | TRBD1 | TRBJ2-7 | TRBV11-2 | CASSRPGTGVYEQYF | TGTGCCAGCAGCCGCCCCGGGACAGGGGTGTACGAGCAGTACTTC
NA | TRBD2 | TRBJ2-6 | TRBV6-5 | CASSFGGGGGANVLTF | TGTGCCAGCAGTTTCGGCGGGGGGGGTGGGGCCAACGTCCTGACTTTC
NA | NA | TRBJ1-3 | TRBV19 | CASTQQARSGNTIYF | TGTGCCAGTACCCAACAGGCCCGCTCTGGAAACACCATATATTTT
NA | NA | TRBJ2-3 | TRBV18 | CASSVGQDTQYF | TGTGCCAGCTCCGTGGGGCAGGATACGCAGTATTTT
NA | TRBD1 | TRBJ1-1 | TRBV6-6 | CASSLQQGIGEAFF | TGTGCCAGCAGCCTCCAACAGGGGATCGGTGAAGCTTTCTTT
NA | NA | TRBJ2-7 | TRBV7-3 | CASSPPGRDSYEQYF | TGTGCCAGCAGCCCCCCGGGCAGGGACTCCTACGAGCAGTACTTC
NA | TRBD2 | TRBJ2-7 | TRBV28 | CASSLGASGITRYEQYF | TGTGCCAGCAGTTTAGGGGCTAGCGGGATCACTCGGTACGAGCAGTACTTC
NA | NA | TRBJ1-5 | TRBV4-1 | CASSQEALTVISNQPQHF | TGCGCCAGCAGCCAAGAGGCCTTGACAGTCATTAGCAATCAGCCCCAGCATTTT
NA | NA | TRBJ2-1 | TRBV7-6 | CASSSRLGHQLYNEQFF | TGTGCCAGCAGCTCAAGGTTGGGACATCAGCTTTACAATGAGCAGTTCTTC
NA | NA | TRBJ1-2 | TRBV7-2 | CASSLQGRGESSYTF | TGTGCCAGCAGCTTACAAGGCAGGGGAGAATCGAGCTACACCTTC
NA | NA | TRBJ2-3 | TRBV5-4 | CASSPGIQGTTNTQYF | TGTGCCAGCAGCCCAGGGATACAGGGTACAACAAATACGCAGTATTTT
NA | TRBD1 | TRBJ1-6 | TRBV5-6 | CASSSLAGGYSPPHF | TGTGCCAGCAGCTCCCTGGCAGGGGGATATTCACCCCCCCACTTT